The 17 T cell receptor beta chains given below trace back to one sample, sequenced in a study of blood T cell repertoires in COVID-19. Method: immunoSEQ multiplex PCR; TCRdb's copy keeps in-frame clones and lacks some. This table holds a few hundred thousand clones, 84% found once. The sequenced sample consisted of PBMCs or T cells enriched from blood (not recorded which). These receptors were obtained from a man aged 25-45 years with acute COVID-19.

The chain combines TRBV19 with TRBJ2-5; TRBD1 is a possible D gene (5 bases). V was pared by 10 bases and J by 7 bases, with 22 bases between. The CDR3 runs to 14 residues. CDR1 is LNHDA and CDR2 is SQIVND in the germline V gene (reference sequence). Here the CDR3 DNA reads TGTGCCATCGGACCCGGGCCCGCCCAGGGGACCCAGTACTTC. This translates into CAIGPGPAQGTQYF.

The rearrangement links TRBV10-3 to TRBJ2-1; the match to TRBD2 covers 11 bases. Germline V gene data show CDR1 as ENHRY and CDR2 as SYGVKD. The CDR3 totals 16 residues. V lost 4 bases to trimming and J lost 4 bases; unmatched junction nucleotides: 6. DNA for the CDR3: TGTGCCATCAGTGGTACTAGCGGGAGAGATTACAATGAGCAGTTCTTC. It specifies CAISGTSGRDYNEQFF.

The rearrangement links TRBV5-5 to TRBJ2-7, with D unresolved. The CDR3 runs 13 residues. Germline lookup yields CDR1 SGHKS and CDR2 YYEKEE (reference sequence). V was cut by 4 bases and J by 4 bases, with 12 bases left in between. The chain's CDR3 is CASSLRHLYEQYV. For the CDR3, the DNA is TGTGCCAGCAGCCTACGCCATCTTTACGAGCAGTACGTC.

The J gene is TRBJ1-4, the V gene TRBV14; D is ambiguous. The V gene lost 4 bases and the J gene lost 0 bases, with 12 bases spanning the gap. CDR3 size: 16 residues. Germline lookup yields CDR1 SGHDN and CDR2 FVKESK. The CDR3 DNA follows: TGTGCCAGCAGCCTCGCCTACAGAGCAACTAATGAAAAACTGTTTTTT. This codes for CASSLAYRATNEKLFF.

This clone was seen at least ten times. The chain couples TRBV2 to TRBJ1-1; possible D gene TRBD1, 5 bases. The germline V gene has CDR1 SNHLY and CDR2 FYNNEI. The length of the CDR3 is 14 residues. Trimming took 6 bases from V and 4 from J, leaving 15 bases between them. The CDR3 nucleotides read TGTGCCAGCAGGATACAGGCGTCGAGCACTGAAGCTTTCTTT. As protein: CASRIQASSTEAFF.

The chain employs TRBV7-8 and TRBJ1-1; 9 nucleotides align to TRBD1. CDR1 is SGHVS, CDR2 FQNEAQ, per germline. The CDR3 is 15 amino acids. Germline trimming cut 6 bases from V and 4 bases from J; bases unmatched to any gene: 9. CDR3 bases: TGTGCCAGCAGGATAGGACAGGGGCTGTTCACTGAAGCTTTCTTT. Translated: CASRIGQGLFTEAFF.

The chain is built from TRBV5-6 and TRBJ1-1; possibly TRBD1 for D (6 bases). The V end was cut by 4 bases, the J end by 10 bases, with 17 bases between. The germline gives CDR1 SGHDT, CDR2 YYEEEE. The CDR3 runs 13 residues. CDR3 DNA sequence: TGTGCCAGCAGCCCTGGGACGGGACAAACAGCTTTCTTT. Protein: CASSPGTGQTAFF. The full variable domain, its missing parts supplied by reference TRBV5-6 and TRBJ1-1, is DAGVTQSPTHLIKTRGQQVTLRCSPKSGHDTVSWYQQALGQGPQFIFQYYEEEERQRGNFPDRFSGHQFPNYSSELNVNALLLGDSALYLCASSPGTGQTAFFGQGTRLTVV.

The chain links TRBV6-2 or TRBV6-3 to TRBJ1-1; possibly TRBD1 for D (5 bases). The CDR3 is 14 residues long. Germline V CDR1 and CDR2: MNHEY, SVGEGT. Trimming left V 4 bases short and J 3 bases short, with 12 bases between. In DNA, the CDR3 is TGTGCCAGCAGTTTATCAGGGTACGACACTGAAGCTTTCTTT. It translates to CASSLSGYDTEAFF.

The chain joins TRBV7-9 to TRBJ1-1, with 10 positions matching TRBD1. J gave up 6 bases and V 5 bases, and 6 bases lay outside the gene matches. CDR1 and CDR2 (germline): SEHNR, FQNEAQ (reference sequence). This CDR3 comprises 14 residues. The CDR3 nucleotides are TGTGCCAGCAGCCCCCGGGGACAGGGGTCTGAAGCTTTCTTT. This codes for CASSPRGQGSEAFF.

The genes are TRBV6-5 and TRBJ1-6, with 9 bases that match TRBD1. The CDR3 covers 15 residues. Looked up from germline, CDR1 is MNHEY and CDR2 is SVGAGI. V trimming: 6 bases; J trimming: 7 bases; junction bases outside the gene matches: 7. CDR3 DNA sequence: TGTGCCAGCAGACCCCAGGACAGGGGCAATTCACCCCTCCACTTT. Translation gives CASRPQDRGNSPLHF.

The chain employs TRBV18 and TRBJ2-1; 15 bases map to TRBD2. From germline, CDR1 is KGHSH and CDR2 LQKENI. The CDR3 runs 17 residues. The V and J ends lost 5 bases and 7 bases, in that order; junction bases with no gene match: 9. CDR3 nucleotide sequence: TGTGCCAGCTCATCTATTGCCGGGACTAGCGGGAGGAATGAGCAGTTCTTC. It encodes CASSSIAGTSGRNEQFF.

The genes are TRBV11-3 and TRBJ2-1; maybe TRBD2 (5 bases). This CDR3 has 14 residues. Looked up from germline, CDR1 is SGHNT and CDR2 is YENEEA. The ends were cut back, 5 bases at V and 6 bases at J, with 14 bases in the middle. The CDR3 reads CASSRLTITNEQFF. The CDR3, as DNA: TGTGCCAGCAGCCGACTAACCATTACCAATGAGCAGTTCTTC. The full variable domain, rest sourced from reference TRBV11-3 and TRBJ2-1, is EAGVVQSPRYKIIEKKQPVAFWCNPISGHNTLYWYLQNLGQGPELLIRYENEEAVDDSQLPKDRFSAERLKGVDSTLKIQPAELGDSAVYLCASSRLTITNEQFFGPGTRLTVL.

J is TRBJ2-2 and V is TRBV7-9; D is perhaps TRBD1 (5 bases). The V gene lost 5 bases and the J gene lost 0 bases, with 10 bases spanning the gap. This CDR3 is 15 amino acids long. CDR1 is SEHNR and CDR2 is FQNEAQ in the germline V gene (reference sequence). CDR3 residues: CASSPTTANTGELFF. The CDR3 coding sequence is TGTGCCAGCAGCCCAACGACAGCGAACACCGGGGAGCTGTTTTTT. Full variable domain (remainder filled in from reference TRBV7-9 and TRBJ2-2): DTGVSQNPRHKITKRGQNVTFRCDPISEHNRLYWYRQTLGQGPEFLTYFQNEAQLEKSRLLSDRFSAERPKGSFSTLEIQRTEQGDSAMYLCASSPTTANTGELFFGEGSRLTVL.

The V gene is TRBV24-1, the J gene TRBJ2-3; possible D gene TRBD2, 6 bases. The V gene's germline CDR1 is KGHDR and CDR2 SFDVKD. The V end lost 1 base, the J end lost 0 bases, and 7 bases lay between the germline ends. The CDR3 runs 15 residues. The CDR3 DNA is TGTGCCACCAGTGATTTTAGCGGCAGCACAGATACGCAGTATTTT. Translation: CATSDFSGSTDTQYF.

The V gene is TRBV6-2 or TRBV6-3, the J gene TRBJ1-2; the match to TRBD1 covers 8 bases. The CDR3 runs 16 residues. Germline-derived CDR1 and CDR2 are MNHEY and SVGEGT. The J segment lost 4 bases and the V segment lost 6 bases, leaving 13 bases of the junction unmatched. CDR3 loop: CASSPRRTGTGYGYTF. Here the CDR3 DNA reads TGTGCCAGCAGCCCCAGGCGGACAGGGACGGGCTATGGCTACACCTTC.

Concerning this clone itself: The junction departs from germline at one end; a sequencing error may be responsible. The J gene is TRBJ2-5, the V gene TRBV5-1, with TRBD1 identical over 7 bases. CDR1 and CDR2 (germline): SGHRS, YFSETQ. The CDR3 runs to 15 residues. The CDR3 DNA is TGTGCCAGCCGAGCCGGCACAGGGGATGAAGAGACCCAGTACTTC. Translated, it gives CASRAGTGDEETQYF.

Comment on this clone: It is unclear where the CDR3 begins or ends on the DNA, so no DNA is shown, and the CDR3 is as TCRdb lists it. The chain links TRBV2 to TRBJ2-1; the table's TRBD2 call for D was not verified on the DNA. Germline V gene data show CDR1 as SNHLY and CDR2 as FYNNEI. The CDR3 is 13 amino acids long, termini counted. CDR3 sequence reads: CASSEVGRGAPFF.